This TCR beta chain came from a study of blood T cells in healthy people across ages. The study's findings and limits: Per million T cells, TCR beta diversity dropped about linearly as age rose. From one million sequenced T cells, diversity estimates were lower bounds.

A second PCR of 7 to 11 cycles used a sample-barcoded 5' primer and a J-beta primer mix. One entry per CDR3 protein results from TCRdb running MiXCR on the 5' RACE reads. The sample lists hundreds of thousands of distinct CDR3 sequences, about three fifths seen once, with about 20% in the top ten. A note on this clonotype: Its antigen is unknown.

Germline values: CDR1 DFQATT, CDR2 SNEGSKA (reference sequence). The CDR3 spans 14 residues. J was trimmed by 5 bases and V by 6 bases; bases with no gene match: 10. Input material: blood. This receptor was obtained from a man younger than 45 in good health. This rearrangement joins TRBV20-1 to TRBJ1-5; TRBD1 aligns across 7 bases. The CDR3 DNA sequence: TGCAGTGCCAGCCCCAGGGACAGTTATCAGCCCCAGCATTTT. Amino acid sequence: CSASPRDSYQPQHF.